This T cell receptor (beta chain) was sequenced for a study of human T cells and chemical hapten exposure. Authors' analysis steps: Sampled TCR counts reached a median of 95,638 per sample, with values ranging from roughly 20,000 to 700,000. TCRdb fed the 5' RACE reads into MiXCR, producing one record per CDR3 protein. What appears here as the V and J calls and clone size reflects TCRdb's work, not the paper's. The data contain 95,000 to 120,000 distinct CDR3 sequences, approximately 19% of them seen just once; the ten biggest clones take up roughly 2.8%. Whole blood, unfractionated, served as the material for total RNA extraction. There are 16 residues in the CDR3. The germline V gene has CDR1 SGDLS and CDR2 YYNGEE. The J segment lost 7 bases and the V segment lost 6 bases, leaving 13 bases of the junction unmatched.

The chain recombines TRBV9 with TRBJ2-2; TRBD1 matches at 9 bases. This receptor was identified in a human donor in good health. CDR3 nucleotides: TGTGCCAGCACCCGCGGGGACAGGGAGGTTGGCGGGGAGCTGTTTTTT. Amino acid sequence: CASTRGDREVGGELFF.